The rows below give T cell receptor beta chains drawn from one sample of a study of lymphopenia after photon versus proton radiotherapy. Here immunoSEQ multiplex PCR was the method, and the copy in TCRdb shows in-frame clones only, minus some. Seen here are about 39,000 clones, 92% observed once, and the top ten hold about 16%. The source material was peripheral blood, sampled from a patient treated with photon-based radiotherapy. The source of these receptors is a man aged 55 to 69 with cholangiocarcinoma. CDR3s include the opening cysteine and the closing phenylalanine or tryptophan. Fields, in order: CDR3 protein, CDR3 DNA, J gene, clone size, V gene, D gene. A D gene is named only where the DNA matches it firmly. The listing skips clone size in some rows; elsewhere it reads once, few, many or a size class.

CASSGLAPDSDEQFF,TGTGCCAGCAGTGGACTAGCGCCTGATTCCGATGAGCAGTTCTTC,TRBJ2-1,-,TRBV2,TRBD2
CASSLDTTNEKLFF,TGTGCCAGCAGCTTGGACACAACTAATGAAAAACTGTTTTTT,TRBJ1-4,-,TRBV5-4,-
CASSTTGFQPQHF,TGTGCCAGCAGTACAACAGGGTTTCAGCCCCAGCATTTT,TRBJ1-5,-,TRBV27,-
CASSLLQDMDTEAFF,TGTGCCAGCAGTTTATTGCAGGACATGGACACTGAAGCTTTCTTT,TRBJ1-1,once,TRBV27,-
CASSYFGQGGTEAFF,TGTGCCAGCAGTTACTTTGGACAGGGTGGCACTGAAGCTTTCTTT,TRBJ1-1,once,TRBV6-5,TRBD1
CASSESSGPRDNEQFF,TGCGCCAGCAGTGAGTCGTCAGGGCCTAGAGACAATGAGCAGTTCTTC,TRBJ2-1,-,TRBV10-1,-
CASSSTGRETQYF,TGTGCCAGCAGTTCAACAGGGCGGGAGACCCAGTACTTC,TRBJ2-5,-,TRBV2,-
CASSYSEGRGNEQFF,TGTGCCAGCAGTTACTCCGAGGGCCGGGGCAATGAGCAGTTCTTC,TRBJ2-1,-,TRBV6-5,-
CASSFNRETYEQYF,TGTGCCAGCAGTTTCAACAGGGAAACCTACGAGCAGTACTTC,TRBJ2-7,-,TRBV6-5,-
CASSLMGSSYEQYF,TGCGCCAGCAGCTTGATGGGGAGCAGCTACGAGCAGTACTTC,TRBJ2-7,-,TRBV5-1,-
CASSLGRDQTFSTDTQYF,TGTGCCAGCAGTTTGGGCAGGGACCAGACATTTAGCACAGATACGCAGTATTTT,TRBJ2-3,-,TRBV28,-
CASSLQGARETQYF,TGTGCCAGCAGCTTACAGGGGGCACGAGAGACCCAGTACTTC,TRBJ2-5,-,TRBV7-2,TRBD1
CASSVDGSPPSTDTQYF,TGTGCCAGCAGCGTAGACGGTTCCCCCCCTAGCACAGATACGCAGTATTTT,TRBJ2-3,-,TRBV9,-
CASSLDPGGEKLFF,TGTGCCAGCAGCTTAGATCCCGGAGGTGAAAAACTGTTTTTT,TRBJ1-4,-,TRBV7-2,-
CASSLIATRSTDTQYF,TGTGCCAGCAGCCTCATCGCGACTAGGAGCACAGATACGCAGTATTTT,TRBJ2-3,-,TRBV7-9,-
CASSLGFDRAGTEAFF,TGTGCCAGCAGCCTAGGGTTCGACAGGGCAGGCACTGAAGCTTTCTTT,TRBJ1-1,-,TRBV27,TRBD1
CASSTDSRRGYYGYTF,TGTGCCAGCAGCACGGACAGCCGAAGGGGGTACTATGGCTACACCTTC,TRBJ1-2,-,TRBV7-2,-
CASSWGTSANTDTQYF,TGTGCCAGCAGCTGGGGGACTAGCGCCAACACAGATACGCAGTATTTT,TRBJ2-3,-,TRBV5-6,TRBD2
CASSYSQGSYTF,TGTGCCAGCAGTTACTCTCAGGGGAGCTACACCTTC,TRBJ1-2,-,TRBV6-5,-
CASSPGGGPYEQYF,TGTGCCAGCAGCCCCGGGGGTGGCCCCTACGAGCAGTACTTC,TRBJ2-7,-,TRBV9,-
CASSRQGPRLGEQYF,TGCGCCAGCAGCCGACAGGGCCCGAGGTTGGGGGAGCAGTACTTC,TRBJ2-7,once,TRBV5-1,TRBD1
CASSGNRDFTGTSVLDTQYF,TGTGCCAGCAGCGGGAACAGGGACTTCACCGGGACTAGCGTTTTAGATACGCAGTATTTT,TRBJ2-3,once,TRBV9,TRBD2
CASSPRAGTGANVLTF,TGTGCCAGCAGCCCTAGGGCAGGGACTGGGGCCAACGTCCTGACTTTC,TRBJ2-6,-,TRBV7-2,-
CASSDPTGGDSPLHF,TGCGCCAGCAGTGACCCAACAGGGGGTGACTCACCCCTCCACTTT,TRBJ1-6,-,TRBV10-2,TRBD1
CASGLGDRGSVEQYF,TGTGCTAGTGGTTTGGGGGACAGGGGTTCAGTCGAGCAGTACTTC,TRBJ2-7,-,TRBV12-5,TRBD1
CASSGGGGTEAFF,TGCGCCAGCAGCGGCGGTGGAGGAACTGAAGCTTTCTTT,TRBJ1-1,once,TRBV5-1,-
CASSQDRQGSMSEQFF,TGTGCCAGCAGCCAGGACCGACAGGGGTCGATGAGTGAGCAGTTCTTC,TRBJ2-1,-,TRBV4-2,TRBD1
CASSAGGGHGETQYF,TGTGCCAGCAGCGCGGGGGGCGGTCATGGAGAGACCCAGTACTTC,TRBJ2-5,-,TRBV11-2,TRBD2
CASSSLQGADGYTF,TGTGCCAGCAGCTCGTTACAGGGGGCAGATGGCTACACCTTC,TRBJ1-2,-,TRBV5-5,TRBD1
CASSPQRDSTYEQYF,TGTGCCAGCTCACCACAAAGGGACAGTACCTACGAGCAGTACTTC,TRBJ2-7,-,TRBV18,TRBD1
CASSIITPTGGLNEQYF,TGTGCCAGTAGTATAATCACCCCAACAGGGGGCTTGAACGAGCAGTACTTC,TRBJ2-7,-,TRBV19,TRBD1
CASSPILDRGYEQYF,TGTGCCAGCTCACCGATTCTCGACAGGGGGTACGAGCAGTACTTC,TRBJ2-7,-,TRBV18,TRBD1